A single sample gave rise to the 5 T cell receptor beta chains below, sequenced in a study of cytomegalovirus exposure and HLA in healthy donors. Researchers ran the PCR with 60 Vbeta and 13 Jbeta primers. Method: immunoSEQ multiplex PCR; TCRdb's copy keeps in-frame clones and lacks some. The sample consists of roughly 100,000 clones, 65% to 85% of them appearing once. The sample comprised PBMCs. The origin of the receptors is a man aged 18-30 years in good health and CMV-seronegative.

The chain has TRBV12-5 and TRBJ1-2, with no clear D. The CDR3 is 14 residues long. Germline loops: CDR1 LGHNT, CDR2 FRNRAP. Deletions cut 3 bases from V and 7 bases from J, with 15 bases between. The CDR3 loop is CASGFMGARPGYTF. CDR3 DNA: TGTGCTAGTGGTTTCATGGGTGCGAGGCCTGGCTACACCTTC.

As to this clone: Distinct nucleotide sequences in the sample also encode this CDR3. The rearrangement joins TRBV6-5 to TRBJ2-7, with 9 nucleotides matching TRBD1. With V trimmed by 4 bases and J by 2 bases, 3 bases remained unmatched. Per the germline V gene, CDR1 is MNHEY and CDR2 is SVGAGI. The CDR3 has 14 residues. The CDR3 nucleotides read TGTGCCAGCAGTTCCAGACAGGGGGCCTACGAGCAGTACTTC. Translating gives CASSSRQGAYEQYF.

V is TRBV4-3 and J is TRBJ2-2; 7 positions match TRBD1. CDR1 and CDR2 from the germline V gene are LGHNA and YSLEER. The CDR3 spans 18 residues. The J segment lost 3 bases and the V segment lost 0 bases, leaving 10 bases of the junction unmatched. CDR3 in amino acids: CASSQEIKTGWDTGELFF. CDR3 nucleotides: TGCGCCAGCAGCCAAGAAATAAAGACAGGGTGGGACACCGGGGAGCTGTTTTTT.

V is TRBV4-1 and J is TRBJ1-1; 7 nucleotides agree with TRBD1. The CDR3 loop spans 15 amino acids. After removal of 2 bases from V and 1 base from J, the junction contained 4 bases not matched to a gene. In germline, CDR1 is MGHRA, CDR2 YSYEKL. The CDR3 DNA reads TGCGCCAGCAGCCAACTCGGGACAGAGAACACTGAAGCTTTCTTT. Translation: CASSQLGTENTEAFF.

The chain joins TRBV5-4 to TRBJ2-3; 14 positions match TRBD2. From germline, CDR1 is SGHNT and CDR2 YYREEE (reference sequence). The CDR3 runs 17 residues. V was clipped by 3 bases and J by 5 bases; unmatched bases: 8. CDR3 protein: CASSSGTSGRGIDTQYF. The CDR3 DNA is TGTGCCAGCAGCTCGGGGACTAGCGGGAGAGGTATAGATACGCAGTATTTT.